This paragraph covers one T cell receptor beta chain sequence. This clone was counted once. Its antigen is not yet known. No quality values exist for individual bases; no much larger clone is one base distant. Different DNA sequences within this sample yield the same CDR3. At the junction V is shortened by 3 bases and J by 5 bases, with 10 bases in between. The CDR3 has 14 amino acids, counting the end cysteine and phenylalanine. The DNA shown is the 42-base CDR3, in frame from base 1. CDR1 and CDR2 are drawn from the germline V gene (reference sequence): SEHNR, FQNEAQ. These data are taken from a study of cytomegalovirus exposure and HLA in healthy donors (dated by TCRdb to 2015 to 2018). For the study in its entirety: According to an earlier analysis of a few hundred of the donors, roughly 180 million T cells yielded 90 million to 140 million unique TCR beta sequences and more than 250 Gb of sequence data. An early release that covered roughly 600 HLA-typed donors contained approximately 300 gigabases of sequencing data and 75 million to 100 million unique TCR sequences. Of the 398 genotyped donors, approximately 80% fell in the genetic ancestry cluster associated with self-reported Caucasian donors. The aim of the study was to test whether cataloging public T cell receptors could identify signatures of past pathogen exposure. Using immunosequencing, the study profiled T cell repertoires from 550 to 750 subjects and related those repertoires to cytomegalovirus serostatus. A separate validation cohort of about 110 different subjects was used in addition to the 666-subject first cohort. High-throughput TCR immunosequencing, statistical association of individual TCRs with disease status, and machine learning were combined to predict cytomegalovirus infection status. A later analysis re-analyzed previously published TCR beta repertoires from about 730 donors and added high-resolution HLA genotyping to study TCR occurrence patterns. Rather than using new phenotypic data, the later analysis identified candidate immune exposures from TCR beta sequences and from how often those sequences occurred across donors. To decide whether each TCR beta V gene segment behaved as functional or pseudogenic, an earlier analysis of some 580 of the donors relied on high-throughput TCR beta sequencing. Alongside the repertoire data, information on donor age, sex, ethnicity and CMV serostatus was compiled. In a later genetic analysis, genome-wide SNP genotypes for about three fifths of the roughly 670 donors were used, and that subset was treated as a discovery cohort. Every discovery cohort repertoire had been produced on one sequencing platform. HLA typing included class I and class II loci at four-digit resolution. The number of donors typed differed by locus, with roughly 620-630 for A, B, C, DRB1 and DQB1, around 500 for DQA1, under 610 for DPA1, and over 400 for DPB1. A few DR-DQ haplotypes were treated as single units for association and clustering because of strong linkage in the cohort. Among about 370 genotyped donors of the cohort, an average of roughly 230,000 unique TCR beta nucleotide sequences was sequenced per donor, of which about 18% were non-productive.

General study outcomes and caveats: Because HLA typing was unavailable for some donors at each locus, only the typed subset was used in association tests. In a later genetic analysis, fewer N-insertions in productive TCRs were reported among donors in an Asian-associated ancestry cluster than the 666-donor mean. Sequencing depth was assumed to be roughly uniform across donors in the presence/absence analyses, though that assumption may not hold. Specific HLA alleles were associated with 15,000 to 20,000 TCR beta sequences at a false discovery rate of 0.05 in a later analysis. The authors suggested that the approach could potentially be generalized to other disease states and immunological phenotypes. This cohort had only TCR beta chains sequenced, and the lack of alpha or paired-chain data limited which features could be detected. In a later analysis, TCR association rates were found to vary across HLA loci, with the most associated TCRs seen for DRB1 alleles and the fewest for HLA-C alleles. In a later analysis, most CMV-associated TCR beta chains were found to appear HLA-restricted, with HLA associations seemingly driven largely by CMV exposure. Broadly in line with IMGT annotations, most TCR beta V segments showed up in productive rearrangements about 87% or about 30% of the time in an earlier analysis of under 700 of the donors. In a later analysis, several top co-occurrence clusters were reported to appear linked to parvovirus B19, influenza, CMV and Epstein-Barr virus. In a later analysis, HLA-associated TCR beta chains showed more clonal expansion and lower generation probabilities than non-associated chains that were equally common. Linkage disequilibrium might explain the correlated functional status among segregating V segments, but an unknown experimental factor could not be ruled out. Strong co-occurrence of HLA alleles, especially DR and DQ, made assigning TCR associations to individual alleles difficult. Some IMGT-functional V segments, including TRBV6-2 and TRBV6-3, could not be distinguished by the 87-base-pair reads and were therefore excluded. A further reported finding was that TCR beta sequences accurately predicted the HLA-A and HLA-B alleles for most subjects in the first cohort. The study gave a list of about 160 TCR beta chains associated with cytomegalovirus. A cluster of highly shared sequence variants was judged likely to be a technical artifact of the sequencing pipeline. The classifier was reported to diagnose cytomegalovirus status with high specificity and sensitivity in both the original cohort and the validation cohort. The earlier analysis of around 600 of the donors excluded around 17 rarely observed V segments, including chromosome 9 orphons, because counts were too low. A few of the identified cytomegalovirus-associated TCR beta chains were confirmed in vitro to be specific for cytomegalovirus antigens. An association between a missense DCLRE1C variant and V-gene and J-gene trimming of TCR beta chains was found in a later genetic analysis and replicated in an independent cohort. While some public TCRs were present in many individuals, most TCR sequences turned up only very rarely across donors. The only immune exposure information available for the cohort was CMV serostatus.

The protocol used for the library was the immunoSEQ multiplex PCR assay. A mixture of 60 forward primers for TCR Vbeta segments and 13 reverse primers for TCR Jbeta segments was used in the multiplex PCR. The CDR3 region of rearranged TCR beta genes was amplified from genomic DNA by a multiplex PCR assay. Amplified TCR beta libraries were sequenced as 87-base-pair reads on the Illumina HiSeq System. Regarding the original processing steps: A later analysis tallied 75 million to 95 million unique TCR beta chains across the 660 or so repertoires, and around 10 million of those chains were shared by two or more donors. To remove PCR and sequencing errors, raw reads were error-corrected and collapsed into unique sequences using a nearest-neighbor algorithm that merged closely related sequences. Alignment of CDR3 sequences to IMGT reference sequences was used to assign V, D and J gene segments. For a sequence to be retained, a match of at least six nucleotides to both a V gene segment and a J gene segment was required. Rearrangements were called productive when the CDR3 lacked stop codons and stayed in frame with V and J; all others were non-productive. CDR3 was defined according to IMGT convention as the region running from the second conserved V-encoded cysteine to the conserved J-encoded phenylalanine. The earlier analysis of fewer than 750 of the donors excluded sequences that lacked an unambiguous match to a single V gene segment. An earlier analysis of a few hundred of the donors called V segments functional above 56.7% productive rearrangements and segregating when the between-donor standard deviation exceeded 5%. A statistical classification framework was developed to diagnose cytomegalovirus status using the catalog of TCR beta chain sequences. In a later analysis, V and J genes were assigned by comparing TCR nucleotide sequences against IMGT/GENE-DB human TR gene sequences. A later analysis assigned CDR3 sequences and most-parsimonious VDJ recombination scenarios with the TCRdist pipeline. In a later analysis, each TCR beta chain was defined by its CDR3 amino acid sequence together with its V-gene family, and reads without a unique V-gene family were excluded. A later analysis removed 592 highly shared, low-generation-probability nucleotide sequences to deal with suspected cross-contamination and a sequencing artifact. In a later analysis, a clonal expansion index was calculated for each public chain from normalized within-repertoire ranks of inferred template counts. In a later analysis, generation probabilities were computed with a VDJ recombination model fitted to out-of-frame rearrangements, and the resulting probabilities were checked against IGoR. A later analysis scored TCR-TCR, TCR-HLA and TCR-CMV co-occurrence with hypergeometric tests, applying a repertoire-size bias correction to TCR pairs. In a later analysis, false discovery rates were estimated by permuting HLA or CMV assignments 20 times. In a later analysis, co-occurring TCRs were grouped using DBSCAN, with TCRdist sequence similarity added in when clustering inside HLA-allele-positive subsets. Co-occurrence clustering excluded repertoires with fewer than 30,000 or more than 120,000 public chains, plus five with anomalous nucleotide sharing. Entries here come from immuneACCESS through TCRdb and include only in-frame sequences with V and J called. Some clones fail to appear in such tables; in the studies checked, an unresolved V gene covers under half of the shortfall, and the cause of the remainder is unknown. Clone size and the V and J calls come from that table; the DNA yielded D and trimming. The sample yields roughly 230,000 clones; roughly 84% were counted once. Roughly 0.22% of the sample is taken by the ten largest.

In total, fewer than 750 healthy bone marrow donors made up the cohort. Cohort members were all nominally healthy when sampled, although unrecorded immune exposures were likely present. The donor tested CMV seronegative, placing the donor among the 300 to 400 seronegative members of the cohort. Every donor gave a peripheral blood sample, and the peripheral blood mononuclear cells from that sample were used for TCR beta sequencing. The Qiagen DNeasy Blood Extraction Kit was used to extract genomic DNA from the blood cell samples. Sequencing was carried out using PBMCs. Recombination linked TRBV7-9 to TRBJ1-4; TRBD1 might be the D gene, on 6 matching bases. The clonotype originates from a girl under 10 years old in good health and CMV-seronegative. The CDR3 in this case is CASSLRQGNEKLFF. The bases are TGTGCCAGCAGCTTGCGCCAGGGGAATGAAAAACTGTTTTTT.